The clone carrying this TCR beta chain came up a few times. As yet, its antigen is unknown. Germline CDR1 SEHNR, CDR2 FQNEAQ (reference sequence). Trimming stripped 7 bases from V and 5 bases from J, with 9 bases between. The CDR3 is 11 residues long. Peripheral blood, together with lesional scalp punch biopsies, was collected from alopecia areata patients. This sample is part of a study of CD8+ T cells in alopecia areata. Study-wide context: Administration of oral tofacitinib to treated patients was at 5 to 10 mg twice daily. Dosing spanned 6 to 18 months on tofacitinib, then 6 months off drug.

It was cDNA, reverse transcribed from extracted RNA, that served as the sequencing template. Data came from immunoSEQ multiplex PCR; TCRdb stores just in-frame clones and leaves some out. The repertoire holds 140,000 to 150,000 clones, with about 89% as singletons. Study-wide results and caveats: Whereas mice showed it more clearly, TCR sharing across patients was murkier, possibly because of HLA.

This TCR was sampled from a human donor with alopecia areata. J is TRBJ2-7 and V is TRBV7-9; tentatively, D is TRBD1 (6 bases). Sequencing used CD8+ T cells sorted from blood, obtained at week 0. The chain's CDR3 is CASITGNEQYF. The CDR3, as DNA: TGTGCCAGCATAACAGGGAACGAGCAGTACTTC. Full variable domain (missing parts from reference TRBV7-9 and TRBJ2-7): DTGVSQNPRHKITKRGQNVTFRCDPISEHNRLYWYRQTLGQGPEFLTYFQNEAQLEKSRLLSDRFSAERPKGSFSTLEIQRTEQGDSAMYLCASITGNEQYFGPGTRLTVT.